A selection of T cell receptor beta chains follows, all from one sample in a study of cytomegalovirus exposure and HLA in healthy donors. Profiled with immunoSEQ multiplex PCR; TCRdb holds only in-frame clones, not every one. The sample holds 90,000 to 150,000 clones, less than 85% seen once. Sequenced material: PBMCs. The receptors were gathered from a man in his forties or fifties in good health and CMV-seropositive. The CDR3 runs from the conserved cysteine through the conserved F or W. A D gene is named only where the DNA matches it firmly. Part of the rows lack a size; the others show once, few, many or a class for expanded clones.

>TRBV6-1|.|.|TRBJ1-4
TGTGCCAGCAGCCCCGGACAGACACTGAATGAAAAACTGTTTTTT
CASSPGQTLNEKLFF
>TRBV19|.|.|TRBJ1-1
TGTGCCACTTCACCGGGATCTCAGGGGCCAAAGGACACTGAAGCTTTCTTT
CATSPGSQGPKDTEAFF
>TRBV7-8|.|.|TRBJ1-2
TGTGCCAGCAGCCCCGGGGGGGCAAACTATGGCTACACCTTC
CASSPGGANYGYTF
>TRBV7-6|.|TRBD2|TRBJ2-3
TGTGCCAGCAGCTTAGGCGGCGGGGGTGGCACAGATACGCAGTATTTT
CASSLGGGGGTDTQYF
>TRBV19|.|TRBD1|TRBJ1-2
TGTGCCAGTAGTCCCCGGGACAGGGGGAACTATGGCTACACCTTC
CASSPRDRGNYGYTF
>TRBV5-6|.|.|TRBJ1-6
TGTGCCAGCAGCTTGCCGGGGAAGTCCTATAATTCACCCCTCCACTTT
CASSLPGKSYNSPLHF
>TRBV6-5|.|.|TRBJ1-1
TGTGCCAGCAGTGAATGGAGGCGTGGTGCTGAAGCTTTCTTT
CASSEWRRGAEAFF
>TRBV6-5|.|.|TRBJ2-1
TGTGCCAGCAGTTACTCTGGACAAGAGCAGTTCTTC
CASSYSGQEQFF
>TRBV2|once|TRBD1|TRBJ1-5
TGTGCCAGCAGTGAAGGACAGGGGAATCAGCCCCAGCATTTT
CASSEGQGNQPQHF
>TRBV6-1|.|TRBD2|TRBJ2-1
TGTGCCAGCAGTGAACTAGCGGGGGGGCCGAATGAGCAGTTCTTC
CASSELAGGPNEQFF
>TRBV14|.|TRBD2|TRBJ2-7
TGTGCCAGCAGCCAAGGAACTAGCGGGAGCTCCTACGAGCAGTACTTC
CASSQGTSGSSYEQYF
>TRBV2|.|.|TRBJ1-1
TGTGCCAGCACATTACCAGGGTTCATGAACACTGAAGCTTTCTTT
CASTLPGFMNTEAFF
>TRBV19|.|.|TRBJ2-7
TGTGCCAGTAGTACCGAGGCGCGGGAGCAGTACTTC
CASSTEAREQYF
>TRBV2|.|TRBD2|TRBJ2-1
TGTGCCAGCAGTGAACTAGCGGGAAGAAGTGAGCAGTTCTTC
CASSELAGRSEQFF
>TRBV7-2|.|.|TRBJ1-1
TGTGCCAGCAGCTTACGGAGAACTGAAGCTTTCTTT
CASSLRRTEAFF
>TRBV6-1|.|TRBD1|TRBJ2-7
TGTGCCAGCAGGGGACAGGGTAAAGGGTACGAGCAGTACTTC
CASRGQGKGYEQYF
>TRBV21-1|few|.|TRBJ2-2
TGTGCCAGCAGCCTCCCCCCCGGCGGCACCGGGGAGCTGTTTTTT
CASSLPPGGTGELFF